This is a list of T cell receptor beta chains from one sample in a study of T cells in Graves' hyperthyroidism and ophthalmopathy. One entry per CDR3 protein, called by TCRdb with MiXCR from the multiplex PCR reads. Among approximately 430,000 distinct CDR3 sequences listed, 15% to 19% were seen once. The specimen was blood. The receptors stem from a woman between 18 and 29 years old with Graves' hyperthyroidism. CDR3s include the opening cysteine and the closing phenylalanine or tryptophan. Fields, in order: D gene, J gene, V gene, clone size, CDR3 DNA, CDR3 protein. A D gene is named only where the DNA matches it firmly. The size of a clone is reported for some rows only, either as once, few or many, or as a class for expanded clones.

d_gene: TRBD2
j_gene: TRBJ2-2
v_gene: TRBV9
abundance: few
CDR3nt: TGTGCCAGCAGGGCTAGCGGGGCGAACACCGGGGAGCTGTTTTTT
CDR3aa: CASRASGANTGELFF

d_gene: NA
j_gene: TRBJ1-4
v_gene: TRBV10-3
abundance: many
CDR3nt: TGTGCCATCAGTGAGTCGGGGACCGGGGATGAAAAACTGTTTTTT
CDR3aa: CAISESGTGDEKLFF

d_gene: TRBD1
j_gene: TRBJ1-1
v_gene: TRBV14
abundance: many
CDR3nt: TGTGCCAGCAGCCACAACTTGGGACAGGTGAACACTGAAGCTTTCTTT
CDR3aa: CASSHNLGQVNTEAFF

d_gene: NA
j_gene: TRBJ1-5
v_gene: TRBV7-2
abundance: many
CDR3nt: TGTGCCAGCAGCCCATGGACGGGTCAGCCCCAGCATTTT
CDR3aa: CASSPWTGQPQHF

d_gene: TRBD2
j_gene: TRBJ2-1
v_gene: TRBV20-1
abundance: many
CDR3nt: TGCAGTGCTAGAGATGAGACTAGCGGGGCCTACAATGAGCAGTTCTTC
CDR3aa: CSARDETSGAYNEQFF

d_gene: TRBD1
j_gene: TRBJ1-2
v_gene: TRBV19
abundance: NA
CDR3nt: TGTGCCAGTAGTCCTCCGGGACAGCGTGTCTATGGCCACACCTTC
CDR3aa: CASSPPGQRVYGHTF

d_gene: NA
j_gene: TRBJ2-3
v_gene: TRBV10-3
abundance: NA
CDR3nt: TGTGCCATCAGTGATTGGGGGACGGTGGAAGACACAGATACGCAGTATTTT
CDR3aa: CAISDWGTVEDTDTQYF

d_gene: TRBD2
j_gene: TRBJ2-2
v_gene: TRBV15
abundance: few
CDR3nt: TGTGCCACCAGCCCTAGCGGGGGGTTCACCGGGGAGCTGTTTTTT
CDR3aa: CATSPSGGFTGELFF

d_gene: NA
j_gene: TRBJ2-5
v_gene: TRBV6-1
abundance: many
CDR3nt: TGTGCCAGCGGCGGGGCCGGGGAGACCCAGTACTTC
CDR3aa: CASGGAGETQYF

d_gene: NA
j_gene: TRBJ1-2
v_gene: TRBV3-1
abundance: many
CDR3nt: TGTGCCAGCAGCCAAGAAAGGACCGCTGCCTACACCTTC
CDR3aa: CASSQERTAAYTF

d_gene: NA
j_gene: TRBJ1-1
v_gene: TRBV5-1
abundance: many
CDR3nt: TGCGCCAGCAGCTTGGGCCTGTTGGCGAACACTGAAGCTTTCTTT
CDR3aa: CASSLGLLANTEAFF

d_gene: NA
j_gene: TRBJ2-5
v_gene: TRBV11-2
abundance: many
CDR3nt: TGTGCCAGCAGCTTCCAAGAGACCCAGTACTTC
CDR3aa: CASSFQETQYF

d_gene: NA
j_gene: TRBJ2-7
v_gene: TRBV6-1
abundance: few
CDR3nt: TGTGCCAGCAGTTCCCTCGGTGATATCTCCGAGCAGTACTTC
CDR3aa: CASSSLGDISEQYF

d_gene: NA
j_gene: TRBJ1-2
v_gene: TRBV15
abundance: many
CDR3nt: TGTGCCACCAGCATCTCTCGGGGGGCAGGGTATGGCTACACCTTC
CDR3aa: CATSISRGAGYGYTF

d_gene: TRBD2
j_gene: TRBJ2-3
v_gene: TRBV6-2/TRBV6-3
abundance: many
CDR3nt: TGTGCCAGCAGTTCTAGCGGGTCGGCCGATACGCAGTATTTT
CDR3aa: CASSSSGSADTQYF

d_gene: NA
j_gene: TRBJ1-5
v_gene: TRBV19
abundance: few
CDR3nt: TGTGCCAGTAGTATAGAAAAGGGTCGGGGACAGCCCCAGCATTTT
CDR3aa: CASSIEKGRGQPQHF

d_gene: NA
j_gene: TRBJ1-1
v_gene: TRBV18
abundance: many
CDR3nt: TGTGCCAGCTCATACCAGAGATCGGCTGAAGCTTTCTTT
CDR3aa: CASSYQRSAEAFF

d_gene: TRBD2
j_gene: TRBJ2-7
v_gene: TRBV10-1
abundance: many
CDR3nt: TGCGCCAGCAGTGAGTCGAGTTTAGCGGGAGAGGGATCCTACGAGCAGTACTTC
CDR3aa: CASSESSLAGEGSYEQYF

d_gene: NA
j_gene: TRBJ2-3
v_gene: TRBV7-2
abundance: NA
CDR3nt: TGTGCCAGCAGCAAAGGGGGGTTCGGGCCGGCTACGCAGTATTTT
CDR3aa: CASSKGGFGPATQYF

d_gene: NA
j_gene: TRBJ1-1
v_gene: TRBV2
abundance: NA
CDR3nt: TGTGCCAGCAGGTGGAGCATGAACACTGAAGCTTTCTTT
CDR3aa: CASRWSMNTEAFF

d_gene: TRBD2
j_gene: TRBJ2-7
v_gene: TRBV7-3
abundance: many
CDR3nt: TGTGCCAGCAGGACTAGCGGGGGGGCTTCCGAGCAGTACTTC
CDR3aa: CASRTSGGASEQYF

d_gene: NA
j_gene: TRBJ2-1
v_gene: TRBV6-1
abundance: many
CDR3nt: TGTGCCAGCAGTTTCAAGGGGGGCGCATACAATGAGCAGTTCTTC
CDR3aa: CASSFKGGAYNEQFF

d_gene: TRBD1
j_gene: TRBJ1-1
v_gene: TRBV4-1
abundance: many
CDR3nt: TGCGCCAGCAGCCAGGGTGGACAGGGGACCTTTATGAACACTGAAGCTTTCTTT
CDR3aa: CASSQGGQGTFMNTEAFF

d_gene: TRBD1
j_gene: TRBJ1-5
v_gene: TRBV6-1
abundance: NA
CDR3nt: TGTACCAGCAGTTATTTAGGGGGCCCCAATCAGCCCCAGCATTTT
CDR3aa: CTSSYLGGPNQPQHF

d_gene: TRBD1
j_gene: TRBJ1-5
v_gene: TRBV30
abundance: NA
CDR3nt: TGTGCCTGGAGTGGGGGACAGGCGAGTCAGCCCCAGCATTTT
CDR3aa: CAWSGGQASQPQHF

d_gene: NA
j_gene: TRBJ2-3
v_gene: TRBV9
abundance: many
CDR3nt: TGTGCCAGCAGCTCTGGAGCTAGCGCGAGCACAGATACGCAGTATTTT
CDR3aa: CASSSGASASTDTQYF

d_gene: TRBD1
j_gene: TRBJ1-2
v_gene: TRBV20-1
abundance: many
CDR3nt: TGCAGTGCAGGTGGGACAGTTAAAGGCTACACCTTC
CDR3aa: CSAGGTVKGYTF

d_gene: TRBD1
j_gene: TRBJ2-2
v_gene: TRBV3-1
abundance: many
CDR3nt: TGTGCCAGCAGCAATCAACAGGGGACCACCGGGGAGCTGTTTTTT
CDR3aa: CASSNQQGTTGELFF

d_gene: NA
j_gene: TRBJ2-7
v_gene: TRBV20-1
abundance: NA
CDR3nt: TGCAGTGCTACCAGACCCCGGGACGCTACCTACGAGCAGTACTTC
CDR3aa: CSATRPRDATYEQYF